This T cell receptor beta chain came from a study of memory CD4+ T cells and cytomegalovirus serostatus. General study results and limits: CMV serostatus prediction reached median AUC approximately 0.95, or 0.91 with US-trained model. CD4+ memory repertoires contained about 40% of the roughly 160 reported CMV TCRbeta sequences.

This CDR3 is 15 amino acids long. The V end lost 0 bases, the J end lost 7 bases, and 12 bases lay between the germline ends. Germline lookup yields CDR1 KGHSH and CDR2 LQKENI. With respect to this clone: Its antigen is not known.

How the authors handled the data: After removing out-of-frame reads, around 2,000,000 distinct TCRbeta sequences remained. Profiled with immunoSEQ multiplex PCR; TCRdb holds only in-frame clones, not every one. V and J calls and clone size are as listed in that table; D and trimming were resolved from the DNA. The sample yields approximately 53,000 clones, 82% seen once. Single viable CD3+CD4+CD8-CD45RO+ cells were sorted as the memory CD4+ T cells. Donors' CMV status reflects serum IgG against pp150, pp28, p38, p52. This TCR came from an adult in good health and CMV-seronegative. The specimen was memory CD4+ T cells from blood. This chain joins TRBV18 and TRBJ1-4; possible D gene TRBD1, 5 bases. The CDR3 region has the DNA TGTGCCAGCTCACCACCGGCCAGGGTTGGTGAAAAACTGTTTTTT. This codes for CASSPPARVGEKLFF. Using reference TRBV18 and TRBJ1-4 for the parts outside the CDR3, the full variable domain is NAGVMQNPRHLVRRRGQEARLRCSPMKGHSHVYWYRQLPEEGLKFMVYLQKENIIDESGMPKERFSAEFPKEGPSILRIQQVVRGDSAAYFCASSPPARVGEKLFFGSGTQLSVL.